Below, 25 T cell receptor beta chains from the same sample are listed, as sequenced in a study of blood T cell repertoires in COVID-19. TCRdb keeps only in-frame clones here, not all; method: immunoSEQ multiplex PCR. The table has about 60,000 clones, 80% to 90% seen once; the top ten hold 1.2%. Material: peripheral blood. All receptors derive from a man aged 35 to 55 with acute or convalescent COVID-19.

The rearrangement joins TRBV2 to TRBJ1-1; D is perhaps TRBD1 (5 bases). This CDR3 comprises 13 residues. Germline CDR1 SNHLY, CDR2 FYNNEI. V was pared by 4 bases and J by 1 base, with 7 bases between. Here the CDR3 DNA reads TGTGCCAGCAGTGGGGGCAGGAACACTGAAGCTTTCTTT. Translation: CASSGGRNTEAFF.

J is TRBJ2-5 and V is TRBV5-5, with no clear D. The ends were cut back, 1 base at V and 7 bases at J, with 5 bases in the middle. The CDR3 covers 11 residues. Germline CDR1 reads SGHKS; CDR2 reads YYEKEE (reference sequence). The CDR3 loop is CASSLSGTQYF. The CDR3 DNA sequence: TGTGCCAGCAGCTTGTCAGGGACCCAGTACTTC.

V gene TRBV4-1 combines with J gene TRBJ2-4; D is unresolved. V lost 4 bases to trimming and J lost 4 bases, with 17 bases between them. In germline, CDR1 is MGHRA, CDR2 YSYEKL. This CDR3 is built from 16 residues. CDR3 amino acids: CASSLSQLLAKNIQYF. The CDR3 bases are TGCGCCAGCAGCCTCTCCCAGTTGTTAGCAAAAAACATTCAGTACTTC.

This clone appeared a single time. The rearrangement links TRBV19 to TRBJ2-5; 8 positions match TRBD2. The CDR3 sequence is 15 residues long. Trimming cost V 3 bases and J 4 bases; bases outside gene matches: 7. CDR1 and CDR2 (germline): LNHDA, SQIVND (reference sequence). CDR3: CASSIRGGPGETQYF. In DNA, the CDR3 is TGTGCCAGTAGTATCCGGGGGGGGCCCGGAGAGACCCAGTACTTC.

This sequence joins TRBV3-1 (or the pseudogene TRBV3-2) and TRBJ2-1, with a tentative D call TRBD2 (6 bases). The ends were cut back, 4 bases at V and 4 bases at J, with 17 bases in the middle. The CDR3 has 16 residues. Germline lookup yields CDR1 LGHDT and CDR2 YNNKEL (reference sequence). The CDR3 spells CASSPRSSGGYNEQFF. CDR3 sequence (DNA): TGTGCCAGCAGCCCACGTAGTAGCGGAGGATACAATGAGCAGTTCTTC.

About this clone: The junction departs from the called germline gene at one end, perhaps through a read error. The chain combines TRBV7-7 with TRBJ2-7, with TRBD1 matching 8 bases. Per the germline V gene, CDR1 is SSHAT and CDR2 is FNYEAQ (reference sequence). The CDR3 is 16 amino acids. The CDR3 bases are TGTGCTAGCAGCCCCGGGGTGGACAGGGCATCCTACGAGCAGTACTTC. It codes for CASSPGVDRASYEQYF.

CDR3 in amino acids: CAISENSYEQYF. CDR3 coding DNA: TGTGCCATCAGTGAGAACAGCTACGAGCAGTACTTC. The chain has TRBV10-3 and TRBJ2-7; D call uncertain. The CDR3 has 12 amino acids. V was cut by 2 bases and J by 3 bases, with 5 bases left in between. CDR1 ENHRY and CDR2 SYGVKD come from the germline V gene.

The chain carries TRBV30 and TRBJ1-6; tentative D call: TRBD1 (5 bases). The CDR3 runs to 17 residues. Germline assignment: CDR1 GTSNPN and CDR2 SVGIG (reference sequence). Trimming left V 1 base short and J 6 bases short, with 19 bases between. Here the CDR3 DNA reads TGTGCCTGGAGTGACGGTGTCCAGGGTGTTCGTAATTCACCCCTCCACTTT. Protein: CAWSDGVQGVRNSPLHF.

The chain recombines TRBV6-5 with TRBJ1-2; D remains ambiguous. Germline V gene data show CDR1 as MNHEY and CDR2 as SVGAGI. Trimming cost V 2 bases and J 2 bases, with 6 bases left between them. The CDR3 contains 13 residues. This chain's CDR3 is CASSYAENYGYTF. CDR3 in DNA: TGTGCCAGCAGTTACGCGGAGAACTATGGCTACACCTTC.

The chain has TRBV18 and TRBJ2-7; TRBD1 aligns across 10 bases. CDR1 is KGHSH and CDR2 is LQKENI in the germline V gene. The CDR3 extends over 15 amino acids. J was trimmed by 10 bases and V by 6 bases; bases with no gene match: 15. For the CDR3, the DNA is TGTGCCAGCTCCCCTTCCCGGGACAGGGGCGTTTCCCAGTACTTC. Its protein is CASSPSRDRGVSQYF.

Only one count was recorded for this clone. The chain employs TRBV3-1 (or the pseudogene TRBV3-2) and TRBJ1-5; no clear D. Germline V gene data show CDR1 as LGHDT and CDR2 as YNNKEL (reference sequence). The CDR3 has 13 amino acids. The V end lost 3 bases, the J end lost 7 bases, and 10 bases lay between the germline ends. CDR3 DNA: TGTGCCAGCAGCCAGAAGATGGGCCAGCCCCAGCATTTT. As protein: CASSQKMGQPQHF.

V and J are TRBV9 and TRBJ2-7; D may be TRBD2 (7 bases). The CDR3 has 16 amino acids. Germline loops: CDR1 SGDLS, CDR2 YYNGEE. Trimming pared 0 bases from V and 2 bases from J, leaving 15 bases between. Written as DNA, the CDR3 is TGTGCCAGCAGCGTAGATTGGCGGGGGCCCCCCTACGAGCAGTACTTC. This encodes CASSVDWRGPPYEQYF. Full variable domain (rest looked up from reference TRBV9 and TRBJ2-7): DSGVTQTPKHLITATGQRVTLRCSPRSGDLSVYWYQQSLDQGLQFLIQYYNGEERAKGNILERFSAQQFPDLHSELNLSSLELGDSALYFCASSVDWRGPPYEQYFGPGTRLTVT.

The CDR3 bases are TGTGCCAGCAGCCGTATTGGGAGGTACAATGAGCAGTTCTTC. As protein: CASSRIGRYNEQFF. The chain recombines TRBV7-8 with TRBJ2-1; D may be TRBD2 (6 bases). The V and J ends lost 5 bases and 4 bases respectively, with 12 bases between them. This CDR3 has 14 residues. Germline values: CDR1 SGHVS, CDR2 FQNEAQ.

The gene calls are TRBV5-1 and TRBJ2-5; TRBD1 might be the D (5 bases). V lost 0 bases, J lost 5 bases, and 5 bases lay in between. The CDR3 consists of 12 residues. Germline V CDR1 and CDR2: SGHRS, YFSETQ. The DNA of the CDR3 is TGCGCCAGCAGCTTGGAGGGGGAGACCCAGTACTTC. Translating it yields CASSLEGETQYF.

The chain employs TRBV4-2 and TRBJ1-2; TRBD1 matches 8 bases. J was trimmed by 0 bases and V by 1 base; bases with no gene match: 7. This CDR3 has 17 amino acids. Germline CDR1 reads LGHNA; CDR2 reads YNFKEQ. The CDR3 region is CASSQGAGGSANYGYTF. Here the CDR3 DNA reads TGTGCCAGCAGCCAAGGTGCAGGGGGCTCGGCTAACTATGGCTACACCTTC.

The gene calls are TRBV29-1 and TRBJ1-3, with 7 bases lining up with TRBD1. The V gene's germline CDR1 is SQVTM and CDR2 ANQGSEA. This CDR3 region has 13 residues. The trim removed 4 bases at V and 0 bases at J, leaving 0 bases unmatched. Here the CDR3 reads CSVGQGSGNTIYF. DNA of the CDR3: TGCAGCGTTGGACAGGGCTCTGGAAACACCATATATTTT. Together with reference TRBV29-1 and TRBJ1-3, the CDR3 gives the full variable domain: SAVISQKPSRDICQRGTSLTIQCQVDSQVTMMFWYRQQPGQSLTLIATANQGSEATYESGFVIDKFPISRPNLTFSTLTVSNMSPEDSSIYLCSVGQGSGNTIYFGEGSWLTVV.

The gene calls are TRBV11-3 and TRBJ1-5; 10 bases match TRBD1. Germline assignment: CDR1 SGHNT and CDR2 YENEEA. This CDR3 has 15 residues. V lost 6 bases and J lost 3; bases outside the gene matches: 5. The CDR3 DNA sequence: TGTGCCAGCAGTACGGGGACAGGGGCCAATCAGCCCCAGCATTTT. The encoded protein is CASSTGTGANQPQHF.

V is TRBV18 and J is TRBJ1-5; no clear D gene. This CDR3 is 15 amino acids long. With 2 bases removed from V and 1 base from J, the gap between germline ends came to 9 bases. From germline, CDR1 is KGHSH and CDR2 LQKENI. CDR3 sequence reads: CASSPEAASNQPQHF. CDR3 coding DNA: TGTGCCAGCTCACCAGAAGCGGCCAGCAATCAGCCCCAGCATTTT.

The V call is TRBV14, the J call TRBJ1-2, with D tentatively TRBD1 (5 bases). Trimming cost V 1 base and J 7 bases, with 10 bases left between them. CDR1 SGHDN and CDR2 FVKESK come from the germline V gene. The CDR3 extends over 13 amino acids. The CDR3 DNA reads TGTGCCAGCAGCCAAGGGGGACTTAGTGGCTACACCTTC. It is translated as CASSQGGLSGYTF.

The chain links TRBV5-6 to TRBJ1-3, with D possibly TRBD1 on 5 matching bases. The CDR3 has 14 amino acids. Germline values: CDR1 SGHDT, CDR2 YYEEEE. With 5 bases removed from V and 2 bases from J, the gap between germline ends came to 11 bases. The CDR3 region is CASSLTVTGNTIYF. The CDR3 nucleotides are TGTGCCAGCAGTTTGACAGTAACTGGAAACACCATATATTTT.

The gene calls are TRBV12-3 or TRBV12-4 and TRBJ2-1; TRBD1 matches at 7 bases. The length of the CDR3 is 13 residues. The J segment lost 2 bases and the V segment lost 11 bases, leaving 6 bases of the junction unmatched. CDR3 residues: CAGQVGAYNEQFF. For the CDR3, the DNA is TGTGCCGGACAGGTAGGGGCCTACAATGAGCAGTTCTTC.

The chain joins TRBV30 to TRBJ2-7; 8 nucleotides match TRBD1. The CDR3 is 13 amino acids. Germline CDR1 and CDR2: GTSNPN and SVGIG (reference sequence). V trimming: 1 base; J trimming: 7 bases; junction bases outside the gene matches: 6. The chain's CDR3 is CAWSDDRGREQYF. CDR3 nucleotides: TGTGCCTGGAGTGATGACAGGGGACGAGAGCAGTACTTC.

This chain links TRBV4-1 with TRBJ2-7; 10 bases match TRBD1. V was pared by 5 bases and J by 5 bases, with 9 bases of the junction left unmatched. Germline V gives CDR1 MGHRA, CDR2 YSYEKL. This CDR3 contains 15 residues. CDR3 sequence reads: CASSYSTGGSNEQYF. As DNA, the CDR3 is TGCGCCAGCAGCTACTCGACAGGGGGCTCAAACGAGCAGTACTTC.

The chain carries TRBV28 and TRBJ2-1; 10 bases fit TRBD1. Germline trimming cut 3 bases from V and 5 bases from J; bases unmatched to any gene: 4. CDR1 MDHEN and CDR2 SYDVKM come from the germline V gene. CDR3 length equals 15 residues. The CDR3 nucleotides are TGTGCCAGCAGTTTCCGGACAGGGGGGGACAATGAGCAGTTCTTC. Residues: CASSFRTGGDNEQFF.

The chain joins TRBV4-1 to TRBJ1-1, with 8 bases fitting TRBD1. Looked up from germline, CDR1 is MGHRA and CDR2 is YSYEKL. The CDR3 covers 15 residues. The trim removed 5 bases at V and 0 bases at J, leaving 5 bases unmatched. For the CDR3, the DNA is TGCGCCAGCAGCGCCGGACAGGGAATGAACACTGAAGCTTTCTTT. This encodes CASSAGQGMNTEAFF.